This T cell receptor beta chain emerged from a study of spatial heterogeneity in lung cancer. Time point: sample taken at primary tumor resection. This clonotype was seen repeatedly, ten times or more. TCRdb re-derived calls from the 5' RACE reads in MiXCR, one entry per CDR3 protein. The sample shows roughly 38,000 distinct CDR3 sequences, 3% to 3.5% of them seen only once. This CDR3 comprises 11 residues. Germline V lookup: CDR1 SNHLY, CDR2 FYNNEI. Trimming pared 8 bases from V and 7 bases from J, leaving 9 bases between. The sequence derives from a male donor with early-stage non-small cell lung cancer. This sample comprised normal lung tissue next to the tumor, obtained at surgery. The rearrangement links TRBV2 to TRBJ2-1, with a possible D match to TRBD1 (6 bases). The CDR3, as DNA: TGTGCCAGCTGTCAGGGGAATGAGCAGTTCTTC. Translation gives CASCQGNEQFF.